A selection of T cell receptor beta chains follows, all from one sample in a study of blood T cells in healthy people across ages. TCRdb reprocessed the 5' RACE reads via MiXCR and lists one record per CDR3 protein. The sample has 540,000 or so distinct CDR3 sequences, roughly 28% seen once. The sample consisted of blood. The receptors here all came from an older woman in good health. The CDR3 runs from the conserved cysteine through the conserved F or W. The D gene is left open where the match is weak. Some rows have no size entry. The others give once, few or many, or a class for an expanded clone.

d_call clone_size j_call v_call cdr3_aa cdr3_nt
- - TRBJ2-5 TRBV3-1 CAGSRSGAQYF TGTGCCGGCAGCCGATCCGGGGCCCAGTACTTC
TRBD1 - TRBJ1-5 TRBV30 CAWTDRVNQPQHF TGTGCCTGGACCGACAGGGTCAATCAGCCCCAGCATTTT
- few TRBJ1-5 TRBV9 CKGTQPQHF TGTAAGGGCACTCAGCCCCAGCATTTT
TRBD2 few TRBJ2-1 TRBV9 CASSVQVAGSDEQFF TGTGCCAGCAGCGTACAGGTAGCGGGGAGTGATGAGCAGTTCTTC
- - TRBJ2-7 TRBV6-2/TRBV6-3 CASSYPSNEQYF TGTGCCAGCAGTTACCCTTCCAACGAGCAGTACTTC
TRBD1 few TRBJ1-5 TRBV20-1 CSARDNNRGQPQHF TGCAGTGCTAGAGATAATAACAGGGGTCAGCCCCAGCATTTT
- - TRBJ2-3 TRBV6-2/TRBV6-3 CASKGGPSTDTQYF TGTGCCAGCAAAGGCGGTCCGAGCACAGATACGCAGTATTTT
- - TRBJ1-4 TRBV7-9 CASSLASDSNEKLFF TGTGCCAGCAGCTTAGCGTCGGACAGTAATGAAAAACTGTTTTTT
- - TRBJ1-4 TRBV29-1 CSAAGGNEKLFF TGCAGCGCGGCTGGGGGCAATGAAAAACTGTTTTTT
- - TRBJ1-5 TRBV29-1 CSVVWTVNQPQHF TGCAGCGTTGTTTGGACAGTGAATCAGCCCCAGCATTTT
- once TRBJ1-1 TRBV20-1 CSASTHRHNTEPFF TGCAGTGCTAGTACCCATCGACATAACACTGAACCTTTCTTT
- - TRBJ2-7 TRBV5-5 CASSLAATYDYEQYF TGTGCCAGCAGCTTGGCCGCGACTTACGATTACGAGCAGTACTTC
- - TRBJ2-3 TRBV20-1 CSARGGVAPDTQYF TGCAGTGCTAGAGGTGGGGTAGCACCAGATACGCAGTATTTT
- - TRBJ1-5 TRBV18 CASSPPGGNPPQHF TGTGCCAGCTCACCACCGGGAGGGAATCCGCCCCAGCATTTT
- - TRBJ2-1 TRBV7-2 CASNFVSTEVRNEQFF TGTGCCAGCAACTTTGTGTCGACGGAGGTGAGGAATGAGCAGTTCTTC
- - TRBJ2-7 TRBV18 CASSPNPGFGEQYF TGTGCCAGCTCACCCAACCCGGGGTTCGGCGAGCAGTACTTC
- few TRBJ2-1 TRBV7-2 CASSLRARSTGDYNEQFF TGTGCCAGCAGCTTAAGAGCGAGGTCAACAGGAGACTACAATGAGCAGTTCTTC